This T cell receptor beta chain derives from a study of T cells expressing NK-cell markers. The CDR3 loop spans 15 amino acids. The germline V gene has CDR1 SGHDT and CDR2 YYEEEE. TCRdb re-called the 5' RACE reads; one entry per CDR3 protein, DNA not given. Listed are 250,000 or so distinct CDR3 sequences; roughly 4.2% falls within the top ten. This receptor was taken from a woman aged 18 to 75 in good health. This chain connects TRBV5-6 to TRBJ2-1; TCRdb selects TRBD1, and the lack of DNA leaves this call unchecked. The specimen was blood T cells: a sorted CD56 or NKG2C T cell subset, CD4+ or CD8+ T cells, or bulk PBMC T cells (not recorded which). CDR3 protein: CASSSWRERYNEQFF.